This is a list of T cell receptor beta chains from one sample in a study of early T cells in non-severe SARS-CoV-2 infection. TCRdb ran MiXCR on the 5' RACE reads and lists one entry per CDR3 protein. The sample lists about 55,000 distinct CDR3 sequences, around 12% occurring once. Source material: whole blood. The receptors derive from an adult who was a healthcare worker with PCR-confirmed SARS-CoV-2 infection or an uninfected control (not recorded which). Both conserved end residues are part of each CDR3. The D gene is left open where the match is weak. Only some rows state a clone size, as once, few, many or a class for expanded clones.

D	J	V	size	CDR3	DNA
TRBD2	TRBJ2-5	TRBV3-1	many	CASSHPGRASETQYF	TGTGCCAGCAGCCACCCCGGGAGGGCCTCGGAGACCCAGTACTTC
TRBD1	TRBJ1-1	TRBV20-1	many	CSARRDRLDTEAFF	TGCAGTGCCCGCCGGGACAGGTTAGACACTGAAGCTTTCTTT
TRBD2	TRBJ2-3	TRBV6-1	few	CASSEASGRSPDTQYF	TGTGCCAGCAGTGAGGCTAGCGGGAGGTCCCCAGATACGCAGTATTTT
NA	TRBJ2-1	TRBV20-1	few	CSASRGGTYNEQFF	TGCAGTGCTAGCAGAGGGGGGACCTACAATGAGCAGTTCTTC
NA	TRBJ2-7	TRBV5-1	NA	CASSFTGSYEQYF	TGCGCCAGCAGCTTTACAGGGTCCTACGAGCAGTACTTC
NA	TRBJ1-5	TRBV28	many	CASSERGQPQHF	TGTGCCAGCAGCGAGAGAGGTCAGCCCCAGCATTTT
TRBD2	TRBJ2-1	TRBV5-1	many	CASSPGLAGTFGLDNEQFF	TGCGCCAGCAGCCCGGGACTAGCGGGAACGTTCGGCCTAGACAATGAGCAGTTCTTC
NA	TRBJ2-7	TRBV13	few	CATRPPNRRYEQYF	TGTGCCACCCGCCCTCCCAACAGAAGGTACGAGCAGTACTTC
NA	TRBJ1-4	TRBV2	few	CASSQSGQPTNEKLFF	TGTGCCAGCAGTCAATCCGGACAGCCAACTAATGAAAAACTGTTTTTT
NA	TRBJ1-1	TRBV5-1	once	CASSPSGDPNTEAFF	TGCGCCAGCAGTCCCTCCGGGGACCCAAACACTGAAGCTTTCTTT